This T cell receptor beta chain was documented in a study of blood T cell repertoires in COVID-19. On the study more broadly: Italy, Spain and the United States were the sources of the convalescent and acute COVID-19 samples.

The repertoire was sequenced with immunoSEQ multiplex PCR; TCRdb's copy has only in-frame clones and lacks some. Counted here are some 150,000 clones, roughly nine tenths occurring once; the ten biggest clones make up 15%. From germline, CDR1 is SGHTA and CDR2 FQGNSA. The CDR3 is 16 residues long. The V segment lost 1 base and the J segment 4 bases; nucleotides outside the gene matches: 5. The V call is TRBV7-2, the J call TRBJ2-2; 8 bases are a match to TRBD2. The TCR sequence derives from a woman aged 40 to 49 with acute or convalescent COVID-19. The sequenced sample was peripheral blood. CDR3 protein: CASSLESGGSTGELFF. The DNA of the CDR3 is TGTGCCAGCAGCTTAGAATCGGGGGGGAGCACCGGGGAGCTGTTTTTT.